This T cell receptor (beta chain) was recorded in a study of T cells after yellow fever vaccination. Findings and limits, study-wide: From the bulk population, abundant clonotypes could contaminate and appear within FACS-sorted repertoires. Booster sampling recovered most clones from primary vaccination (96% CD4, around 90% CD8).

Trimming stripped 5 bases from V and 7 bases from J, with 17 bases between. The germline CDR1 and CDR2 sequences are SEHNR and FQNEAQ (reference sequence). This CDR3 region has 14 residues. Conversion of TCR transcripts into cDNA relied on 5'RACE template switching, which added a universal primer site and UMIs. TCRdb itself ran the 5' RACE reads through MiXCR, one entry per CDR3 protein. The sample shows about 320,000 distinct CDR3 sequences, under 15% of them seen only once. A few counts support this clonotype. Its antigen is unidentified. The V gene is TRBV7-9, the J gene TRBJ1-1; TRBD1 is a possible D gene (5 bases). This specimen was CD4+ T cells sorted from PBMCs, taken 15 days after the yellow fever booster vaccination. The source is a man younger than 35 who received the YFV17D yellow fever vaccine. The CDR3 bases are TGTGCCAGCAGCACAAGTCAGGGATCCCGTGAAGCTTTCTTT. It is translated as CASSTSQGSREAFF.